What follows is one T cell receptor (beta chain) and its context. This sample is part of a study of shared clonotypes between healthy human individuals. The protocol was immunoSEQ multiplex PCR, while the TCRdb copy is restricted to in-frame clones and leaves out a portion. Among about 2.4 million clones listed, approximately 94% were seen once. V lost 0 bases to trimming and J lost 4 bases; unmatched junction nucleotides: 1. CDR3 size: 16 residues. Germline V lookup: CDR1 MNHEY, CDR2 SVGAGI. This clonotype originated in a man younger than 35 in good health. Some clones in this sample may be carry-over from other donors' samples. The material sequenced was naive CD4+ T cells from PBMCs. Subset: CD45RA+ positively selected. This chain joins TRBV6-5 and TRBJ1-3, with 12 positions matching TRBD1. This chain's CDR3 is CASSYSGTGGGNTIYF. CDR3 nucleotide sequence: TGTGCCAGCAGTTACTCCGGGACAGGGGGCGGAAACACCATATATTTT.